This T cell receptor (beta chain) was recovered during a study of shared clonotypes between healthy human individuals. Using immunoSEQ multiplex PCR, the repertoire was profiled, and TCRdb retains in-frame clones only, with some absent. Of roughly 720,000 clones in the sample, about 90% are singletons; the top ten hold 30% to 40%. CDR1 is SGHAT, CDR2 FQNNGV, per germline. The CDR3 is 14 amino acids. The V gene lost 2 bases and the J gene lost 4 bases, with 12 bases spanning the gap. This TCR was sampled from a man between 18 and 29 years old in good health. Some clones in this sample may be carry-over from other donors' samples. The chain employs TRBV11-2 and TRBJ2-7; D unresolved. Sequenced material: memory CD8+ T cells from PBMCs. Described subset: CD45RO+ cells pooled with CCR7-negative TemRA cells. The CDR3 DNA reads as TGTGCCAGCAGCTTAAACAGAAACACATACGAGCAGTACTTC. Translated: CASSLNRNTYEQYF.